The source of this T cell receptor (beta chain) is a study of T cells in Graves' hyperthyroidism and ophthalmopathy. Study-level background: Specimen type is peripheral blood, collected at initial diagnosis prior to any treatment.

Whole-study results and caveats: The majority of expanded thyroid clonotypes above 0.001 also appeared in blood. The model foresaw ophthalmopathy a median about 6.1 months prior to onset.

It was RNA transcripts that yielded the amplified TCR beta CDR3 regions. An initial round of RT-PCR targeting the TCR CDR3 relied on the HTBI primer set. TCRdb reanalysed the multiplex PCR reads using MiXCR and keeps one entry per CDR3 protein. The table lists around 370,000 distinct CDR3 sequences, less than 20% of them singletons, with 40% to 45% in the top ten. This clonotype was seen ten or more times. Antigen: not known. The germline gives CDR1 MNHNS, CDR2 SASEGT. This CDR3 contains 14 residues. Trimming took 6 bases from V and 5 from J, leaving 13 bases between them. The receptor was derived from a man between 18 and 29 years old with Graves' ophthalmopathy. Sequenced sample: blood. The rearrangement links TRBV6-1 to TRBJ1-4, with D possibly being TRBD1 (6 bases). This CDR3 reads CASSSGQRNEKLFF. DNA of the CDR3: TGTGCCAGCAGCTCCGGACAGAGAAATGAAAAACTGTTTTTT.